Detailed here is one T cell receptor (beta chain). The data belong to a study of blood T cell repertoires in COVID-19. The wider study: The origin of the acute and convalescent COVID-19 samples was the United States, Italy and Spain. Sources were T cells, B-cell-depleted T cells, or PBMCs; the material itself was cDNA or gDNA.

Original processing methods: The assay estimated nucleated cells by amplifying reference gene primers. TCRdb's copy holds only in-frame clones and misses some; the assay was immunoSEQ multiplex PCR. Clonal size and the V and J genes are those of that table, whereas D and trimming came from the DNA. Of about 150,000 clones in the sample, roughly 88% were seen once. CDR3 size: 14 residues. The V gene's germline CDR1 is SQVTM and CDR2 ANQGSEA. The junction had 8 bases not matched to a gene; V was cut back by 5 bases and J by 7 bases. The source material was peripheral blood. The sequence derives from a woman aged 45-65 years with acute or convalescent COVID-19. The V gene is TRBV29-1, the J gene TRBJ1-6, with TRBD1 matching 7 bases. In DNA form, the CDR3 reads TGCAGCGTTCGTGACAGGGAATTAAATTCACCCCTCCACTTT. Protein: CSVRDRELNSPLHF. Together with reference TRBV29-1 and TRBJ1-6, the CDR3 gives the full variable domain: SAVISQKPSRDICQRGTSLTIQCQVDSQVTMMFWYRQQPGQSLTLIATANQGSEATYESGFVIDKFPISRPNLTFSTLTVSNMSPEDSSIYLCSVRDRELNSPLHFGNGTRLTVT.